These 23 T cell receptor beta chains share one sample of origin, sequenced in a study of regulatory dendritic cells for organ transplantation. Measured with immunoSEQ multiplex PCR; TCRdb has only the in-frame clones, and not every one. The data contain almost 30,000 clones, roughly 79% of them singletons. The sequenced sample was memory CD4+ T cells from blood. As for subset: CD45RO+ memory T cells. The receptors were sampled from a human donor in good health.

The chain employs TRBV5-1 and TRBJ1-2; TRBD1 might be the D (5 bases). V was pared by 3 bases and J by 1 base, with 10 bases between. CDR1 and CDR2 from the germline V gene are SGHRS and YFSETQ. The CDR3 runs to 14 residues. CDR3 loop: CASSSDTDNYGYTF. CDR3 DNA sequence: TGCGCCAGCAGCTCGGACACAGATAACTATGGCTACACCTTC.

This chain uses TRBV29-1 with TRBJ2-5; the D is unclear. The CDR3 runs to 12 residues. Germline CDR1 is SQVTM and CDR2 is ANQGSEA. Between the trimmed V and J ends, which lost 4 bases and 5 bases, there was a span of 11 bases. The CDR3 DNA reads as TGCAGCGTTGGGTTCCCCTTCGAGACCCAGTACTTC. It is translated as CSVGFPFETQYF.

The CDR3 DNA follows: TGCGCCAGCAGTTTGTTCCTCTACGAGCAGTACTTC. Its translation is CASSLFLYEQYF. The chain couples TRBV10-1 to TRBJ2-7, with D unresolved. V lost 5 bases, J lost 3 bases, and 8 bases lay in between. The V gene's germline CDR1 is WNHNN and CDR2 SYGVQD (reference sequence). The CDR3 has 12 residues.

The table lists this clone with a count of one. The chain uses TRBV4-2 and TRBJ2-1; 13 bases line up with TRBD2. The length of the CDR3 is 18 residues. Looked up from germline, CDR1 is LGHNA and CDR2 is YNFKEQ. V was clipped by 0 bases and J by 7 bases; unmatched bases: 9. The CDR3, as DNA: TGTGCCAGCAGCCAAGATCTAACTAGCGGGAGGGCCAGGAATGAGCAGTTCTTC. It is translated as CASSQDLTSGRARNEQFF.

The count of this clone is one. The V call is TRBV6-4, the J call TRBJ2-1; 10 nucleotides align to TRBD2. J lost 5 bases, V lost 2 bases, and 3 bases had no gene match. The CDR3 sequence is 15 residues long. Germline CDR1 and CDR2: MRHNA and SNTAGT. CDR3 amino acids: CASSDGAGGHNEQFF. The CDR3 region has the DNA TGTGCCAGCAGTGACGGAGCGGGGGGGCACAATGAGCAGTTCTTC.

This chain connects TRBV2 to TRBJ2-1; 11 bases are a match to TRBD2. CDR1 is SNHLY, CDR2 FYNNEI, per germline. The CDR3 runs 15 residues. V trimming: 3 bases; J trimming: 6 bases; junction bases outside the gene matches: 4. The CDR3 reads CASSETSGTFNEQFF. CDR3 in DNA: TGTGCCAGCAGTGAGACTAGCGGGACATTCAATGAGCAGTTCTTC.

The V and J genes are TRBV20-1 and TRBJ2-5; no firm D call. The V end was cut by 4 bases, the J end by 4 bases, with 4 bases between. CDR3 length: 10 amino acids. The V gene's germline CDR1 is DFQATT and CDR2 SNEGSKA (reference sequence). CDR3 in amino acids: CSAKLETQYF. In nucleotides, the CDR3 is TGCAGTGCTAAACTAGAGACCCAGTACTTC.

This clone occurred a few times. The CDR3 loop reads CASSRGLGNTEAFF. DNA of the CDR3: TGTGCCAGCAGCCGGGGATTGGGAAACACTGAAGCTTTCTTT. The genes are TRBV7-3 and TRBJ1-1; no clear D. The CDR3 sequence is 14 residues long. The V end lost 5 bases, the J end lost 2 bases, and 12 bases lay between the germline ends. Germline V gene sequence: CDR1 SGHTA, CDR2 FQGTGA.

This rearrangement joins TRBV27 to TRBJ2-7, with D possibly being TRBD2 (5 bases). V was shortened by 5 bases and J by 5 bases, with 13 bases between the two germline ends. CDR1 is MNHEY, CDR2 SMNVEV, per germline (reference sequence). The CDR3 extends over 13 amino acids. The CDR3 region is CASSRGFVNEQYF. The DNA for the CDR3 is TGTGCCAGCAGTCGAGGGTTTGTTAACGAGCAGTACTTC.

The rearrangement links TRBV4-2 to TRBJ2-5; D unresolved. Trimming left V 0 bases short and J 1 base short, with 15 bases between. This CDR3 spans 17 amino acids. CDR1 LGHNA and CDR2 YNFKEQ come from the germline V gene. The CDR3 loop reads CASSQDTARRFQETQYF. For the CDR3, the DNA is TGTGCCAGCAGCCAAGATACGGCGCGGAGATTCCAAGAGACCCAGTACTTC.

The DNA for the CDR3 is TGTGCCAGCACTAATGCCCGCACAGATACGCAGTATTTT. Translated, it gives CASTNARTDTQYF. This chain connects TRBV6-5 to TRBJ2-3; D ambiguous. Trimming left V 7 bases short and J 1 base short, with 9 bases between. The CDR3 has 13 residues. Germline V gene sequence: CDR1 MNHEY, CDR2 SVGAGI.

CDR3 nucleotides: TGCGCCAGCAGCCAAGAGCCAACAAAGGGAGGGAAGGATGGCTACACCTTC. Translating it yields CASSQEPTKGGKDGYTF. This sequence joins TRBV4-1 and TRBJ1-2; D gene ambiguous. The ends were cut back, 0 bases at V and 6 bases at J, with 20 bases in the middle. This CDR3 has 17 residues. Germline V CDR1 and CDR2: MGHRA, YSYEKL.

This clone was detected only a few times. The chain joins TRBV4-2 to TRBJ2-3, with D possibly matching TRBD1 (8 bases). The CDR3 has 18 residues. V was clipped by 3 bases and J by 3 bases, with 22 bases between them. Germline V gene lookup returns CDR1 LGHNA and CDR2 YNFKEQ. The CDR3 spells CASSQLYRGGRETDTQYF. The CDR3, as DNA: TGTGCCAGCAGCCAGCTATACAGGGGGGGGCGAGAAACAGATACGCAGTATTTT.

This clone was observed a single time. The sample has other DNA sequences that encode this CDR3 too. The V call is TRBV28, the J call TRBJ1-2, with unresolved D. The CDR3 consists of 11 residues. The V end was cut by 7 bases, the J end by 4 bases, with 7 bases between. Germline V lookup: CDR1 MDHEN, CDR2 SYDVKM. In DNA form, the CDR3 reads TGTGCCAGCACCCGGGGCTATGGCTACACCTTC. Translation gives CASTRGYGYTF.

The chain is built from TRBV5-1 and TRBJ1-1, with D uncertain. The V gene lost 5 bases and the J gene lost 1 base, with 12 bases spanning the gap. In germline, CDR1 is SGHRS, CDR2 YFSETQ. The CDR3 length is 14 residues. CDR3 region: CASSWSAANTEAFF. CDR3 bases: TGCGCCAGCAGTTGGTCGGCAGCGAACACTGAAGCTTTCTTT.

The chain joins TRBV7-2 to TRBJ1-6; D gene uncertain. The ends were cut back, 5 bases at V and 11 bases at J, with 13 bases in the middle. The CDR3 is made up of 13 amino acids. CDR1 is SGHTA, CDR2 FQGNSA, per germline. DNA of the CDR3: TGTGCCAGCAGCCTGTCTCCTGAGACACCCCTCCACTTT. Residues: CASSLSPETPLHF.

The rearrangement uses TRBV2 and TRBJ1-5; no reliable D call. CDR1 is SNHLY and CDR2 is FYNNEI in the germline V gene. Trimming left V 4 bases short and J 4 bases short, with 11 bases between. The CDR3 spans 14 residues. CDR3 DNA: TGTGCCAGCAGTGGCTCACAGACGAATCAGCCCCAGCATTTT. Amino acids: CASSGSQTNQPQHF.

This clone was counted once. The chain is built from TRBV21-1 and TRBJ2-7; TRBD1 is taken as the D call from the table, unchecked against the DNA. TRBV21-1 is termed a pseudogene. The CDR3 has 16 amino acids. The CDR3 sequence: CASPRDNVLLAYEQYF. The CDR3 DNA is TGTGCCAGCCCCCGGGACAACGTACTTCTGGCCTACGAGCAGTACTTC.

This rearrangement joins TRBV5-1 to TRBJ2-7, with TRBD1 matching over 7 bases. Germline V gene sequence: CDR1 SGHRS, CDR2 YFSETQ. The V segment lost 4 bases and the J segment 4 bases; nucleotides outside the gene matches: 8. The CDR3 has 14 residues. CDR3 sequence reads: CASSSSTGRYEQYF. As DNA, the CDR3 is TGCGCCAGCAGCAGCTCGACAGGGCGTTACGAGCAGTACTTC.

The rearrangement links TRBV9 to TRBJ1-1; TRBD1 agrees at 7 bases. CDR3 length: 12 residues. Trimming cost V 5 bases and J 4 bases; bases outside gene matches: 2. Per germline, CDR1 SGDLS and CDR2 YYNGEE. The CDR3 is CASRGQSTEAFF. CDR3 in DNA: TGTGCCAGCAGGGGACAGTCCACTGAAGCTTTCTTT.

This clone was seen only a few times. This chain uses TRBV6-5 with TRBJ1-2, with a possible D match to TRBD1 (5 bases). CDR1 is MNHEY and CDR2 is SVGAGI in the germline V gene. The length of the CDR3 is 13 residues. V shed 8 bases and J shed 0 bases, with 10 bases lying between them. Written as DNA, the CDR3 is TGTGCCAGCGGACAATTGGCTAACTATGGCTACACCTTC. It specifies CASGQLANYGYTF.

The chain employs TRBV7-4 and TRBJ1-2; weak D call: TRBD1 (6 bases). This CDR3 is built from 12 residues. Germline V gene sequence: CDR1 SGHVT, CDR2 SQSDAQ. The CDR3, as DNA: TGTGCTAGTAGTCCAGGGGACTATGGCTACACCTTC. It is translated as CASSPGDYGYTF.

V and J are TRBV29-1 and TRBJ2-5, with D maybe TRBD2 (5 bases). The germline V gene has CDR1 SQVTM and CDR2 ANQGSEA. The CDR3 totals 12 residues. Trimming pared 5 bases from V and 5 bases from J, leaving 12 bases between. The CDR3 DNA sequence: TGCAGCGTTACTAGTGGCTCTGAGACCCAGTACTTC. It translates to CSVTSGSETQYF.